The T cell receptor (beta chain) under discussion was sequenced for a study of blood T cells in healthy people across ages. This clonotype was seen only a few times. With a J-beta primer mix and a sample-barcoded 5' primer, a second PCR ran roughly 6 to 12 cycles. TCRdb recomputed calls from the 5' RACE reads with MiXCR, one row per CDR3 protein. The sample records 600,000 to 800,000 distinct CDR3 sequences, under 25% being singletons. This TCR was recovered from a man between 65 and 85 years old in good health. The sequencing sample was made of blood.

The CDR3 is CASSRDRDRTDTQYF. The CDR3 DNA reads TGCGCCAGCAGCCGTGACAGGGATCGCACAGATACGCAGTATTTT. The rearrangement joins TRBV5-1 to TRBJ2-3; 7 bases align to TRBD1. Germline loops: CDR1 SGHRS, CDR2 YFSETQ. The trim removed 4 bases at V and 1 base at J, leaving 6 bases unmatched. CDR3 length: 15 amino acids.